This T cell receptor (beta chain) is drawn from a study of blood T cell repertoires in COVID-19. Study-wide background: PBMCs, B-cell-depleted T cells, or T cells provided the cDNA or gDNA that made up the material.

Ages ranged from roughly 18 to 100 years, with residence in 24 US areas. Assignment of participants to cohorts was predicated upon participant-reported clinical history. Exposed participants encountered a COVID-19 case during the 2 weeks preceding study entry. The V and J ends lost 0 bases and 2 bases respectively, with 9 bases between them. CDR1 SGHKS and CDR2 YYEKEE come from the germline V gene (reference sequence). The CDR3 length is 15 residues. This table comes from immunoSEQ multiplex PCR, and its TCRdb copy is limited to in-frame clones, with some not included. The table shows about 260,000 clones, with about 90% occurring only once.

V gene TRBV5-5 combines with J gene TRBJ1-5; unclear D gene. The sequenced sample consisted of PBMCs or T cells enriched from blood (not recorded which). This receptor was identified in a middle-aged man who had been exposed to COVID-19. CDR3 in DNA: TGTGCCAGCAGCTTGGTGCTCAGCGGCAATCAGCCCCAGCATTTT. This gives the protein CASSLVLSGNQPQHF.